Here is one T cell receptor (beta chain) with its context. These data originate in a study of blood T cell repertoires in COVID-19. Whole-study context: Italy, Spain and the United States were the sources of the convalescent and acute COVID-19 samples. PBMCs, B-cell-depleted T cells, or T cells were the source of the cDNA or gDNA that made up the material.

The V and J ends lost 6 bases and 4 bases, in that order; junction bases with no gene match: 1. The CDR3 totals 14 residues. CDR1 and CDR2 from the germline V gene are ENHRY and SYGVKD. Authors' processing steps: Amplification of reference gene primers provided the estimated nucleated cell counts. Produced via immunoSEQ multiplex PCR; TCRdb's table is partial and in-frame only. That table gives V, J and clone size, and the DNA gave D and trimming. The sample shows some 100,000 clones, just over 90% of them seen only once. The sequence came from a man aged 55-75 years with acute or convalescent COVID-19. The sequenced material came from peripheral blood. The J gene is TRBJ2-1, the V gene TRBV10-3; 12 nucleotides agree with TRBD2. The CDR3 region has the DNA TGTGCCATCAGCGGGACTAGCGGGTACAATGAGCAGTTCTTC. The encoded protein is CAISGTSGYNEQFF.